This passage covers 18 T cell receptor beta chains from one sample sequenced in a study of blood T cell repertoires in COVID-19. Generated by immunoSEQ multiplex PCR, the TCRdb table keeps only in-frame clones and is missing some. This sample has some 410,000 clones, with around 89% found just once. The sequencing sample was made of PBMCs or T cells enriched from blood (not recorded which). The receptors originated from a woman in her thirties with acute COVID-19.

The chain carries TRBV4-1 and TRBJ2-5; the D is unclear. Germline V gene data show CDR1 as MGHRA and CDR2 as YSYEKL. V was shortened by 1 base and J by 5 bases, with 11 bases between the two germline ends. The CDR3 is 14 amino acids. CDR3 loop: CASSQGALRETQYF. CDR3 sequence (DNA): TGCGCCAGCAGCCAAGGAGCGCTTCGGGAGACCCAGTACTTC.

The rearrangement links TRBV7-3 to TRBJ2-2; TRBD1 matches at 9 bases. Germline CDR1 reads SGHTA; CDR2 reads FQGTGA. The CDR3 length is 18 residues. With V trimmed by 0 bases and J by 3 bases, 8 bases remained unmatched. The CDR3 loop is CASSLTLRGQGDTGELFF. The DNA of the CDR3 is TGTGCCAGCAGCTTAACCCTAAGGGGACAGGGTGACACCGGGGAGCTGTTTTTT.

The V and J genes are TRBV5-4 and TRBJ2-1; tentative D call: TRBD2 (5 bases). The CDR3 has 15 residues. V dropped 1 base and J dropped 0 bases, with 8 bases sitting between them. Germline loops: CDR1 SGHNT, CDR2 YYREEE (reference sequence). CDR3 coding DNA: TGTGCCAGCAGCTTGACCGGGGTCTCCTACAATGAGCAGTTCTTC. Amino acid sequence: CASSLTGVSYNEQFF.

The chain has TRBV13 and TRBJ2-3; D not resolved. V lost 5 bases to trimming and J lost 5 bases, with 8 bases between them. CDR1 PRHDT and CDR2 FYEKMQ come from the germline V gene (reference sequence). This CDR3 is built from 12 residues. The CDR3 reads CASSGTGDTQYF. CDR3 nucleotide sequence: TGTGCCAGCAGCGGTACTGGAGATACGCAGTATTTT.

The chain is built from TRBV3-1 (or the pseudogene TRBV3-2) and TRBJ2-1, with TRBD2 matching over 8 bases. J was trimmed by 1 base and V by 4 bases; bases with no gene match: 6. The CDR3 spans 16 residues. The germline V gene has CDR1 LGHDT and CDR2 YNNKEL (reference sequence). CDR3 DNA sequence: TGTGCCAGCAGCCCCTATCGCGGGGGGTCCTACAATGAGCAGTTCTTC. Residues: CASSPYRGGSYNEQFF.

The genes are TRBV13 and TRBJ1-4; weak D call: TRBD1 (5 bases). The CDR3 is made up of 15 amino acids. CDR1 and CDR2 from the germline V gene are PRHDT and FYEKMQ (reference sequence). The V gene lost 2 bases and the J gene lost 7 bases, with 14 bases spanning the gap. CDR3 nucleotides: TGTGCCAGCAGCTTAAGGGTTCAGGGTGGTGAAAAACTGTTTTTT. Its translation: CASSLRVQGGEKLFF.

This sequence joins TRBV24-1 and TRBJ2-3, with D possibly being TRBD1 (6 bases). The CDR3 length is 15 residues. V lost 7 bases and J 4 bases, leaving 17 bases between the germline ends. Germline loops: CDR1 KGHDR, CDR2 SFDVKD. In DNA, the CDR3 is TGTGCCACCAGGACTGGGGACACCGGTTCAGATACGCAGTATTTT. Protein: CATRTGDTGSDTQYF.

The chain has TRBV5-1 and TRBJ2-4, with TRBD1 identical over 9 bases. CDR3 length: 13 residues. Germline lookup yields CDR1 SGHRS and CDR2 YFSETQ. The J segment lost 5 bases and the V segment lost 4 bases, leaving 1 base of the junction unmatched. The CDR3 protein is CASSRTGENIQYF. In nucleotides, the CDR3 is TGCGCCAGCAGCCGGACAGGGGAAAACATTCAGTACTTC. The variable domain in full, with the rest retrieved from reference TRBV5-1 and TRBJ2-4, is KAGVTQTPRYLIKTRGQQVTLSCSPISGHRSVSWYQQTPGQGLQFLFEYFSETQRNKGNFPGRFSGRQFSNSRSEMNVSTLELGDSALYLCASSRTGENIQYFGAGTRLSVL.

The chain uses TRBV5-5 and TRBJ1-2; TRBD1 agrees at 9 bases. The CDR3 runs 15 residues. Germline trimming cut 4 bases from V and 5 bases from J; bases unmatched to any gene: 9. The germline V gene encodes CDR1 SGHKS and CDR2 YYEKEE (reference sequence). The CDR3 here is CASSLGGQGRYGYTF. In DNA, the CDR3 is TGTGCCAGCAGCCTTGGGGGACAGGGACGGTATGGCTACACCTTC. Based on the CDR3 plus reference TRBV5-5 and TRBJ1-2, the full variable domain is DAGVTQSPTHLIKTRGQQVTLRCSPISGHKSVSWYQQVLGQGPQFIFQYYEKEERGRGNFPDRFSARQFPNYSSELNVNALLLGDSALYLCASSLGGQGRYGYTFGSGTRLTVV.

V gene TRBV9 combines with J gene TRBJ1-2; 7 bases fit TRBD1. J was trimmed by 0 bases and V by 2 bases; bases with no gene match: 4. CDR3 length equals 15 residues. Germline V gene data show CDR1 as SGDLS and CDR2 as YYNGEE. The CDR3 DNA follows: TGTGCCAGCAGCGTCTCAGGGGGGCCTAACTATGGCTACACCTTC. It specifies CASSVSGGPNYGYTF.

The genes are TRBV7-6 and TRBJ1-1; the D gene is possibly TRBD1 (6 bases). Trimming took off 0 bases at V and 10 bases at J, with 12 bases between the two ends. The CDR3 loop spans 13 amino acids. Germline V gene sequence: CDR1 SGHVS, CDR2 FNYEAQ. CDR3 sequence: CASSLAQGMGAFF. The CDR3 nucleotides are TGTGCCAGCAGCTTAGCACAGGGAATGGGAGCTTTCTTT.

This chain uses TRBV5-1 with TRBJ1-1, with D perhaps matching TRBD1 (6 bases). The V gene's germline CDR1 is SGHRS and CDR2 YFSETQ. The length of the CDR3 is 14 residues. V was shortened by 3 bases and J by 3 bases, with 12 bases between the two germline ends. The CDR3 is CASSSGTKHTEAFF. The DNA of the CDR3 is TGCGCCAGCAGCTCTGGGACAAAGCACACTGAAGCTTTCTTT. The complete variable domain, with remaining parts taken from reference TRBV5-1 and TRBJ1-1, reads KAGVTQTPRYLIKTRGQQVTLSCSPISGHRSVSWYQQTPGQGLQFLFEYFSETQRNKGNFPGRFSGRQFSNSRSEMNVSTLELGDSALYLCASSSGTKHTEAFFGQGTRLTVV.

This clone was counted a single time. The chain employs TRBV5-1 and TRBJ1-1, with TRBD1 matching 7 bases. This CDR3 is 15 amino acids long. The V gene's germline CDR1 is SGHRS and CDR2 YFSETQ. The V and J ends lost 1 base and 2 bases, in that order; junction bases with no gene match: 5. CDR3: CASSLLGQPNTEAFF. In nucleotides, the CDR3 is TGCGCCAGCAGCTTGTTGGGACAGCCCAACACTGAAGCTTTCTTT.

V and J are TRBV7-2 and TRBJ2-3, with D tentatively TRBD2 (6 bases). The CDR3 totals 14 residues. In germline, CDR1 is SGHTA, CDR2 FQGNSA. The V gene lost 2 bases and the J gene lost 4 bases, with 10 bases spanning the gap. CDR3 DNA: TGTGCCAGCAGCTTAACCTCTAGCGCAGATACGCAGTATTTT. Translation: CASSLTSSADTQYF.

This clone has just one count. The chain is built from TRBV13 and TRBJ2-6; D not certain. CDR1 is PRHDT, CDR2 FYEKMQ, per germline (reference sequence). Trimming took 4 bases from V and 0 from J, leaving 13 bases between them. This CDR3 comprises 17 residues. The CDR3 loop reads CASSSAAEASGANVLTF. The CDR3 region has the DNA TGTGCCAGCAGCTCCGCCGCTGAGGCCTCTGGGGCCAACGTCCTGACTTTC.

The rearrangement links TRBV2 to TRBJ2-2; TRBD2 matches at 8 bases. Germline CDR1 reads SNHLY; CDR2 reads FYNNEI. The CDR3 runs to 15 residues. The V segment lost 6 bases and the J segment 4 bases; nucleotides outside the gene matches: 7. DNA for the CDR3: TGTGCCAGCAGCCCGGGGGGGCGCAGCACCGGGGAGCTGTTTTTT. The encoded protein is CASSPGGRSTGELFF.

The chain uses TRBV6-2 or TRBV6-3 and TRBJ2-3; D may be TRBD1 (5 bases). Trimming took off 0 bases at V and 4 bases at J, with 11 bases between the two ends. Germline V gives CDR1 MNHEY, CDR2 SVGEGT. The CDR3 runs to 15 residues. The CDR3 spells CASSYSTARADTQYF. CDR3 coding DNA: TGTGCCAGCAGTTACTCGACAGCCCGGGCAGATACGCAGTATTTT.

The chain uses TRBV7-3 and TRBJ2-1; 7 nucleotides line up with TRBD1. Germline V gives CDR1 SGHTA, CDR2 FQGTGA. This CDR3 spans 15 amino acids. The junction had 7 bases not matched to a gene; V was cut back by 2 bases and J by 6 bases. The CDR3, as DNA: TGTGCCAGCAGCTTAGGTCAGGGGGAGTTCAATGAGCAGTTCTTC. It encodes CASSLGQGEFNEQFF.